One and the same sample provided the 4 T cell receptor beta chains below, sequenced in a study of T cell repertoires in aging, cancer and after chemotherapy. A mixed TRB-A/B primer pool amplified rearranged TRB by multiplex touch-down PCR. TCRdb independently ran MiXCR on the multiplex PCR reads; one entry per CDR3 protein. The profile shows roughly 2,900 distinct CDR3 sequences, roughly a third of them singletons. Amplification of TCR beta used genomic DNA extracted from peripheral blood. Sequences were obtained from blood. The origin of the receptors is a human donor in good health.

V gene TRBV12-3 or TRBV12-4 combines with J gene TRBJ2-1; D not certain. This CDR3 has 15 residues. V lost 2 bases and J lost 8, with 16 bases in between. The CDR3 DNA reads TGTGCCAGCAGTTTATATGGCACGGCCGTTGATGAGCAGTTCTTC. As protein: CASSLYGTAVDEQFF.

Remarks on this clonotype: At one boundary the junction diverges from the germline segment, which might be a read error. The chain uses TRBV7-9 and TRBJ1-1; the D is unclear. Per germline, CDR1 SEHNR and CDR2 FQNEAQ (reference sequence). The CDR3 covers 13 residues. The CDR3 DNA follows: TGTGCCAGAAGCTTGGGATTAGGCACTGAAGCTTTCTTT. Protein sequence: CARSLGLGTEAFF.

This clonotype was detected once. A much larger clone lies a single base off, so this may be a read error. This chain links TRBV19 with TRBJ2-6; D is unclear. V lost 3 bases and J 3 bases, leaving 9 bases between the germline ends. CDR1 is LNHDA, CDR2 SQIVND, per germline (reference sequence). The CDR3 is 15 amino acids. CDR3 in amino acids: CASSIHWDGANVLTF. CDR3 nucleotide sequence: TGTGCCAGTAGTATTCATTGGGATGGGGCCAACGTCCTGACTTTC.

The chain links TRBV27 to TRBJ2-5; 10 bases line up with TRBD1. Trimming cost V 0 bases and J 6 bases; bases outside gene matches: 7. The germline V gene encodes CDR1 MNHEY and CDR2 SMNVEV (reference sequence). CDR3 length equals 16 residues. CDR3 DNA: TGTGCCAGCAGTTTATCTGGTCGACAGGGGGCGAAGACCCAGTACTTC. The encoded protein is CASSLSGRQGAKTQYF.